This TCR beta chain stems from a study of blood T cell repertoires in COVID-19. Study-level information: Samples came from the United States, Italy and Spain, spanning acute and convalescent COVID-19. The cDNA or gDNA used as material had been derived from T cells, B-cell-depleted T cells, or PBMCs.

As originally analysed: Cell counts per sample came from amplifying reference gene primers. Method: immunoSEQ multiplex PCR; TCRdb's copy keeps in-frame clones and lacks some. The D gene and trimming were derived from the DNA, and the V and J assignments and clone size from that table. The table has about 260,000 clones, about 90% seen once. This clone appeared many times. This CDR3 is built from 15 residues. V lost 0 bases to trimming and J lost 1 base, with 10 bases between them. CDR1 is SGHKS and CDR2 is YYEKEE in the germline V gene (reference sequence). The source material was peripheral blood. J is TRBJ1-1 and V is TRBV5-5; maybe TRBD1 (5 bases). The sequence was obtained from a woman aged 40-49 years who had recovered from COVID-19. The CDR3 bases are TGTGCCAGCAGCTTGGGCAGGGCGGAGAACACTGAAGCTTTCTTT. This encodes CASSLGRAENTEAFF.